This T cell receptor beta chain was sequenced for a study of graft-versus-host responses after intestinal transplantation. The CDR3 totals 15 residues. The germline gives CDR1 LNHDA, CDR2 SQIVND (reference sequence). V lost 0 bases, J lost 9 bases, and 3 bases stayed unmatched. Profiled with immunoSEQ multiplex PCR; TCRdb holds only in-frame clones, not every one. The repertoire holds about 16,000 clones, with around 83% as singletons. This clone was recorded only once. Processing released intraepithelial and lamina propria lymphocytes from the graft tissue. The chain couples TRBV19 to TRBJ2-2; 11 bases map to TRBD1. The starting material was ileum tissue, obtained just under 600 days after intestinal transplantation. The receptor comes from a human patient who received an intestinal transplant, so some T cells may come from the graft donor. The CDR3 is CASSIDGQGARELFF. The CDR3 DNA reads TGTGCCAGTAGTATAGACGGACAGGGGGCCCGGGAGCTGTTTTTT.